These 4 T cell receptor beta chains were all obtained from the same sample, sequenced in a study of T-cell reconstitution after alpha-beta-depleted transplantation in children. Library preparation (for TCRbeta) was performed with unique molecular identifiers. TCRdb re-called the PCR reads through MiXCR, storing one row per CDR3 protein. The sample has a few hundred thousand distinct CDR3 sequences, approximately 30% seen once. The sequenced sample was PBMCs, obtained before TCRalphabeta/CD19-depleted stem cell transplant. These receptors came from a boy less than two years old with Wiskott-Aldrich syndrome, due to receive a stem cell transplant.

CDR3 DNA sequence: TGTGCCAGCAGCCAAGAAGGGGGGCCCCTGGGCAATCAGCCCCAGCATTTT. It is translated as CASSQEGGPLGNQPQHF. This chain uses TRBV14 with TRBJ1-5; TRBD1 is a possible D gene (6 bases). The germline gives CDR1 SGHDN, CDR2 FVKESK. Trimming left V 0 bases short and J 2 bases short, with 14 bases between. There are 17 residues in the CDR3.

The chain employs TRBV7-2 and TRBJ2-1; D is undetermined. There are 14 residues in the CDR3. In germline, CDR1 is SGHTA, CDR2 FQGNSA. V was cut by 3 bases and J by 6 bases, with 12 bases left in between. CDR3 coding DNA: TGTGCCAGCAGCTTTACGAGCTGGGGCAATGAGCAGTTCTTC. It codes for CASSFTSWGNEQFF.

This clonotype was seen more than once but under ten times. The J gene is TRBJ2-6, the V gene TRBV9; TRBD1 is a possible D gene (5 bases). V lost 4 bases, J lost 0 bases, and 8 bases lay in between. Germline assignment: CDR1 SGDLS and CDR2 YYNGEE. The CDR3 is 15 residues long. CDR3 protein: CASSQQVSGANVLTF. As DNA, the CDR3 is TGTGCCAGCAGCCAACAGGTCTCTGGGGCCAACGTCCTGACTTTC. Supplemented by reference TRBV9 and TRBJ2-6, the full variable domain reads DSGVTQTPKHLITATGQRVTLRCSPRSGDLSVYWYQQSLDQGLQFLIQYYNGEERAKGNILERFSAQQFPDLHSELNLSSLELGDSALYFCASSQQVSGANVLTFGAGSRLTVL.

The chain combines TRBV5-1 with TRBJ2-5; no clear D. The length of the CDR3 is 15 residues. Trimming took 3 bases from V and 3 from J, leaving 15 bases between them. Germline V gene lookup returns CDR1 SGHRS and CDR2 YFSETQ. CDR3 in DNA: TGCGCCAGCAGCTATACGATCGGCACGAAAGAGACCCAGTACTTC. Its protein product is CASSYTIGTKETQYF.